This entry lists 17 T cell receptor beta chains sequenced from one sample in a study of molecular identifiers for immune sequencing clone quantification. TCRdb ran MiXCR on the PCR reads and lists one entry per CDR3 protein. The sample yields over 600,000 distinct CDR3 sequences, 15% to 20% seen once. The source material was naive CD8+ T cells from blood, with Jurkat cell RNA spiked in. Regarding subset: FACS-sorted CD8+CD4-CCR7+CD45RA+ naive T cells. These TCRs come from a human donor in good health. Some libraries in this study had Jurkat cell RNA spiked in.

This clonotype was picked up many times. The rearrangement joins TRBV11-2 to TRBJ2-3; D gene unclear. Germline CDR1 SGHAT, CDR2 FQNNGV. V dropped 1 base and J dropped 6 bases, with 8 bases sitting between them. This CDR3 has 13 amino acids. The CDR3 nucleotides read TGTGCCAGCAGCTTAGTTAACTCCGATACGCAGTATTTT. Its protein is CASSLVNSDTQYF.

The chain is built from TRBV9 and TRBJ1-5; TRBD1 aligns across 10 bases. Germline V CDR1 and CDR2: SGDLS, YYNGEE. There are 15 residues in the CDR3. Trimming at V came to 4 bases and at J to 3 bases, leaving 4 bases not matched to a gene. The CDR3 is CASSRTGGDNQPQHF. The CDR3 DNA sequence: TGTGCCAGCAGCAGGACAGGGGGTGACAATCAGCCCCAGCATTTT.

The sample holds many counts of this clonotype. The DNA of the CDR3 is TGTGCCAGCATCAAGTTGCAGGGGCCTCCTGTGGACACTGAAGCTTTCTTT. Amino acid sequence: CASIKLQGPPVDTEAFF. This chain links TRBV5-6 with TRBJ1-1; D may be TRBD1 (6 bases). Per germline, CDR1 SGHDT and CDR2 YYEEEE. V lost 6 bases and J lost 3, with 24 bases in between. This CDR3 region has 17 residues.

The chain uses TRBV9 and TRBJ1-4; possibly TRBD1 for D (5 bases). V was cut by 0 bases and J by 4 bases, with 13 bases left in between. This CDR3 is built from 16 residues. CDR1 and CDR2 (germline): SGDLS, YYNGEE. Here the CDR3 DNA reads TGTGCCAGCAGCGTAGCGGGGGTAGGGGTTAATGAAAAACTGTTTTTT. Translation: CASSVAGVGVNEKLFF. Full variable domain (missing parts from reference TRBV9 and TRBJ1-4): DSGVTQTPKHLITATGQRVTLRCSPRSGDLSVYWYQQSLDQGLQFLIQYYNGEERAKGNILERFSAQQFPDLHSELNLSSLELGDSALYFCASSVAGVGVNEKLFFGSGTQLSVL.

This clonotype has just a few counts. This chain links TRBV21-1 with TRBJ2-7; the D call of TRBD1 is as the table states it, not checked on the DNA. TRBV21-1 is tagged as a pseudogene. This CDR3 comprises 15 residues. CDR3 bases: TGTGCCAGCAGCAGGGACAGGGGGCGAGCCTACGAGCAGTACTTC. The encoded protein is CASSRDRGRAYEQYF.

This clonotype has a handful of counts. CDR3 DNA sequence: TGCGCCAGCAGCCAGGCCGCTCGGACTAGCGGTCACAATGAGCAGTTCTTC. This gives the protein CASSQAARTSGHNEQFF. V usage is TRBV4-3 and J usage is TRBJ2-1; 10 nucleotides match TRBD2. Germline V gene lookup returns CDR1 LGHNA and CDR2 YSLEER. V gave up 3 bases and J gave up 5 bases; unmatched junction bases: 10. The length of the CDR3 is 17 residues.

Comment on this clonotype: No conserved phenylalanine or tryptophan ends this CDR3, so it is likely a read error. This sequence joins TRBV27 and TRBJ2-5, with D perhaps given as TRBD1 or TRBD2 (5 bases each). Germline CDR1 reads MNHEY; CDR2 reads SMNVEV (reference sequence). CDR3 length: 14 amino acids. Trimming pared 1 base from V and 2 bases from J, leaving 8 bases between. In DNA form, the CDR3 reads TGTGCCAGCAGTTTATTAGGGGAGCAAGAGACCCAGTACTCC. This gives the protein CASSLLGEQETQYS.

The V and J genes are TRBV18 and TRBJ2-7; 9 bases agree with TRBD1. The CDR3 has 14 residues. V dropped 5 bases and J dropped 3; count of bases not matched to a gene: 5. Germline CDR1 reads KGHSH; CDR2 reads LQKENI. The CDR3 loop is CASSTGGSIYEQYF. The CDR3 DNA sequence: TGTGCCAGCTCAACAGGGGGCAGTATCTACGAGCAGTACTTC.

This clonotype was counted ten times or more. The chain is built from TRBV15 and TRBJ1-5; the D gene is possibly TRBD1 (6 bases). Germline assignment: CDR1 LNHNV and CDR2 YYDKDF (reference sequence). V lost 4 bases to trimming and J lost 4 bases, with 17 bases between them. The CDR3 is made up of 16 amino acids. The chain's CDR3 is CATSKNRDTLNQPQHF. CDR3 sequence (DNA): TGTGCCACCAGCAAGAACCGGGACACTCTTAATCAGCCCCAGCATTTT.

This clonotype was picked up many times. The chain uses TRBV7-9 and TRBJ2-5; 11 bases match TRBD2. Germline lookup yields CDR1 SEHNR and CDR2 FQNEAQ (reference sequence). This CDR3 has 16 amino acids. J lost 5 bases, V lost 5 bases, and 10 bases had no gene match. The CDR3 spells CASSPRLAGGVETQYF. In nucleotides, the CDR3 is TGTGCCAGCAGCCCTCGTCTAGCGGGAGGTGTGGAGACCCAGTACTTC.

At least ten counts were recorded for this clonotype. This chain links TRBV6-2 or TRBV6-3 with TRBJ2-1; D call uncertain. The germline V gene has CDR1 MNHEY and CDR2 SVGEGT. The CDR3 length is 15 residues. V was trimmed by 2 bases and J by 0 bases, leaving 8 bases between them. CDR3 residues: CASSYSLSSYNEQFF. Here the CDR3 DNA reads TGTGCCAGCAGTTACAGTTTAAGCTCCTACAATGAGCAGTTCTTC.

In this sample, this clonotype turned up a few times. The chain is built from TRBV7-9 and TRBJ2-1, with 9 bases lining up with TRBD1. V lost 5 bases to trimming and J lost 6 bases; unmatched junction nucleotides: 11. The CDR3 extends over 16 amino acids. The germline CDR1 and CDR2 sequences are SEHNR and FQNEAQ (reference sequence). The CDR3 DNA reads TGTGCCAGCAGCCCATCCGGGACAGGGTTTCTCAATGAGCAGTTCTTC. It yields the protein CASSPSGTGFLNEQFF.

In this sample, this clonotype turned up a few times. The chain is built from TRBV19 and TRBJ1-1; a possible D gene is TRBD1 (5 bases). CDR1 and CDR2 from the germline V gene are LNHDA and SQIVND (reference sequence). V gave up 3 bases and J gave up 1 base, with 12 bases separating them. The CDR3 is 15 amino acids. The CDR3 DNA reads TGTGCCAGTAGTATGCGAGGGGCAGGGAACACTGAAGCTTTCTTT. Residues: CASSMRGAGNTEAFF.

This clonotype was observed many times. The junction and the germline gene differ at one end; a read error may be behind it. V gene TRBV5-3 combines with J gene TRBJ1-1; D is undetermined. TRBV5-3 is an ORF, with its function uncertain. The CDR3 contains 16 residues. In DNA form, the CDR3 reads TGTGCCAGCAGCTTGGACCTGGGCAGCCCGAACACTGAAGCTTTCTTT. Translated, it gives CASSLDLGSPNTEAFF.

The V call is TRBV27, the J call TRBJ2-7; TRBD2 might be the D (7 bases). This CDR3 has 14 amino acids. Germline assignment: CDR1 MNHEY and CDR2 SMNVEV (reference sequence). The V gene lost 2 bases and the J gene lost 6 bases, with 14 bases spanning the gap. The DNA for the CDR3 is TGTGCCAGCAGTTTACGGGGGGCTACCTTCGAGCAGTACTTC. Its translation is CASSLRGATFEQYF.

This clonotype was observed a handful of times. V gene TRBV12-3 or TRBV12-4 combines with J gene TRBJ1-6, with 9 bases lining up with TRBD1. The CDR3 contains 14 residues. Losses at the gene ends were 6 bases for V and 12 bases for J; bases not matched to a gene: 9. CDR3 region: CASSQGDRVLPLHF. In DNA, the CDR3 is TGTGCCAGCAGCCAGGGGGACAGGGTTTTACCCCTCCACTTT.

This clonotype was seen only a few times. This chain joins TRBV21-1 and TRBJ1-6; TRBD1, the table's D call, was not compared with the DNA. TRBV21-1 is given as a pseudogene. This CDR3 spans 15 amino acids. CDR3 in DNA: TGTGCCCCCCTCAGAGGGGCAGGGCTAAATTCACCCCTCCGCTTT. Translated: CAPLRGAGLNSPLRF.